The sequence of this T cell receptor beta chain was determined in a study of control samples from healthy donors and cancer patients. V was cut by 6 bases and J by 3 bases, with 15 bases left in between. Germline V gene data show CDR1 as MNHEY and CDR2 as SVGAGI. This CDR3 comprises 14 residues. The method was immunoSEQ multiplex PCR; TCRdb's version includes in-frame clones alone and lacks a portion of them. The sample carries 150,000 to 200,000 clones, around 90% recorded once. Material for sequencing was blood. This chain connects TRBV6-5 to TRBJ2-7; a possible D gene is TRBD1 (6 bases). The TCR comes from a man younger than 35 in good health. CDR3 DNA: TGTGCCAGCAGCGCCTTGCGACAGGACTACGAGCAGTACTTC. It translates to CASSALRQDYEQYF.